Listed below are T cell receptor beta chains from one sample, sequenced in a study of cytomegalovirus exposure and HLA in healthy donors. Assay used: immunoSEQ multiplex PCR; TCRdb lists only in-frame clones, some missing. The sample carries approximately 150,000 clones, roughly 74% recorded once. Sequenced: PBMCs. These receptor sequences come from a male donor in good health and CMV-seronegative. Each CDR3 is given with its conserved first and last residue. D genes are given only for firm matches. Clone size, where shown, is once, few, many, or a class for clones that have expanded.

size,D,J,V,DNA,CDR3
-,TRBD2,TRBJ2-3,TRBV5-4,TGTGCCAGCAGCTTGGGAGGAGCGGGGGATACGCAGTATTTT,CASSLGGAGDTQYF
-,TRBD1,TRBJ2-7,TRBV29-1,TGCAGCGTTGCCAGGGACAGTCCCTACGAGCAGTACTTC,CSVARDSPYEQYF
-,-,TRBJ2-5,TRBV29-1,TGCGGACACTGGTTCCAAGAGACCCAGTACTTC,CGHWFQETQYF
-,-,TRBJ2-5,TRBV28,TGTGCCAGCAGCCTACTAAGTACAGGGCGGGAGACCCAGTACTTC,CASSLLSTGRETQYF
-,TRBD1,TRBJ1-1,TRBV28,TGTGCCAGCGGACAGGGGGTGAACACTGAAGCTTTCTTT,CASGQGVNTEAFF
-,-,TRBJ2-3,TRBV4-3,TGCGCCAGCAGCCAAGGACTATGGAGGACTAGCACAGATACGCAGTATTTT,CASSQGLWRTSTDTQYF
once,-,TRBJ2-7,TRBV9,TGTGCCAGCAGCGTAGGAAGGGGATCCTACGAGCAGTACTTC,CASSVGRGSYEQYF
-,-,TRBJ2-5,TRBV19,TGTGCCAGTAGACCTCAGGGTAATTGGTTCGAGACCCAGTACTTC,CASRPQGNWFETQYF
-,-,TRBJ1-3,TRBV6-1,TGTGCCAGCAGTCCAGGATCCTCCCGGGGAAACACCATATATTTT,CASSPGSSRGNTIYF
-,-,TRBJ1-2,TRBV2,TGTGCCAGCAGTGACTTGGGCGGGAGGGCCGGGAATGGCTACACCTTC,CASSDLGGRAGNGYTF
-,-,TRBJ1-1,TRBV5-4,TGTGCCAGCAGCTTGGGGACAGAGATTGAAGCTTTCTTT,CASSLGTEIEAFF
-,TRBD1,TRBJ2-7,TRBV6-5,TGTGCCAGCTCCGGGACAGGGGGCTACGAGCAGTACTTC,CASSGTGGYEQYF
-,TRBD1,TRBJ1-5,TRBV7-9,TGTGCCAGCAGCTTAGTGGGACAGGGCAATCAGCCCCAGCATTTT,CASSLVGQGNQPQHF